This passage covers 32 T cell receptor beta chains from one sample sequenced in a study of OX40 agonist ivuxolimab in advanced cancers. The data were produced by immunoSEQ multiplex PCR, yet TCRdb's version contains in-frame clones alone and is incomplete. Of about 67,000 clones in the sample, roughly 92% were seen once. The sequencing here drew on CD4+ or CD8+ T cells sorted from blood, taken in a trial of the OX40 agonist ivuxolimab. These receptors all come from an adult with an advanced solid tumor such as melanoma, head and neck, liver or kidney cancer.

The CDR3 loop reads CASSLFGGSPGELFF. CDR3 coding DNA: TGTGCCAGCAGCTTATTCGGGGGGTCTCCCGGGGAGCTGTTTTTT. The J gene is TRBJ2-2, the V gene TRBV7-9; TRBD2 aligns across 7 bases. The CDR3 consists of 15 residues. Looked up from germline, CDR1 is SEHNR and CDR2 is FQNEAQ (reference sequence). With 2 bases clipped from V and 6 bases from J, the junction kept 6 bases outside the gene matches.

Concerning this clone itself: A junction boundary mismatches the germline segment, possibly from a read error. The CDR3 region is CASSYVAGGNEQFF. CDR3 nucleotide sequence: TGTGCTAGCAGCTACGTAGCGGGGGGTAATGAGCAGTTCTTC. The chain is built from TRBV7-7 and TRBJ2-1, with 10 bases fitting TRBD2. The CDR3 consists of 14 residues. Germline CDR1 and CDR2: SSHAT and FNYEAQ (reference sequence).

The chain has TRBV7-8 and TRBJ2-7; TRBD2 is a possible D gene (5 bases). CDR3 length: 16 amino acids. Germline CDR1 is SGHVS and CDR2 is FQNEAQ. Trimming left V 1 base short and J 4 bases short, with 17 bases between. CDR3 in amino acids: CASSLGRRTVKYEQYF. The CDR3 DNA follows: TGTGCCAGCAGCTTAGGCCGGAGGACGGTGAAATACGAGCAGTACTTC.

The chain couples TRBV6-1 to TRBJ2-5; possibly TRBD1 for D (5 bases). The length of the CDR3 is 14 residues. The V gene's germline CDR1 is MNHNS and CDR2 SASEGT. The ends were cut back, 7 bases at V and 5 bases at J, with 17 bases in the middle. The CDR3 sequence: CASTNAGKYETQYF. The CDR3 bases are TGTGCCAGCACGAACGCAGGGAAGTATGAGACCCAGTACTTC.

V and J are TRBV5-1 and TRBJ2-3; 7 positions match TRBD2. Germline V lookup: CDR1 SGHRS, CDR2 YFSETQ. The length of the CDR3 is 13 residues. J gave up 1 base and V 6 bases, and 2 bases lay outside the gene matches. In nucleotides, the CDR3 is TGCGCCAGCACTGCGGGGGGCACAGATACGCAGTATTTT. Its protein is CASTAGGTDTQYF.

This chain connects TRBV10-1 to TRBJ2-2; D might be TRBD2 (5 bases). Per germline, CDR1 WNHNN and CDR2 SYGVQD (reference sequence). The CDR3 runs 13 residues. With 8 bases removed from V and 3 bases from J, the gap between germline ends came to 10 bases. CDR3 sequence: CASSRAYTGELFF. The CDR3 DNA reads as TGCGCCAGCTCGCGGGCGTACACCGGGGAGCTGTTTTTT.

The chain employs TRBV4-2 and TRBJ1-1; 8 nucleotides line up with TRBD1. The CDR3 has 15 amino acids. Losses at the gene ends were 4 bases for V and 4 bases for J; bases not matched to a gene: 8. The germline V gene encodes CDR1 LGHNA and CDR2 YNFKEQ. The CDR3 region is CASSRSGGAGTEAFF. DNA for the CDR3: TGTGCCAGCAGCCGATCAGGGGGCGCCGGCACTGAAGCTTTCTTT.

The chain couples TRBV5-1 to TRBJ2-1; TRBD1 is a possible D gene (5 bases). V was shortened by 3 bases and J by 0 bases, with 16 bases between the two germline ends. This CDR3 contains 17 residues. Per germline, CDR1 SGHRS and CDR2 YFSETQ. CDR3 region: CASSYLPQRGSYNEQFF. For the CDR3, the DNA is TGCGCCAGCAGCTACTTGCCCCAAAGGGGCTCCTACAATGAGCAGTTCTTC. The full variable domain, with the rest looked up from reference TRBV5-1 and TRBJ2-1, is KAGVTQTPRYLIKTRGQQVTLSCSPISGHRSVSWYQQTPGQGLQFLFEYFSETQRNKGNFPGRFSGRQFSNSRSEMNVSTLELGDSALYLCASSYLPQRGSYNEQFFGPGTRLTVL.

J is TRBJ2-5 and V is TRBV2; TRBD1 matches at 9 bases. Germline V gives CDR1 SNHLY, CDR2 FYNNEI. V shed 5 bases, J shed 2 bases, and the junction held 3 bases outside the gene matches. CDR3 size: 14 residues. CDR3 sequence: CASSLDRGQETQYF. The DNA for the CDR3 is TGTGCCAGCAGTCTGGACAGGGGACAAGAGACCCAGTACTTC.

This clone appeared once. The V and J genes are TRBV18 and TRBJ2-7; no clear D gene. The CDR3 runs 12 residues. The germline V gene has CDR1 KGHSH and CDR2 LQKENI. V was trimmed by 1 base and J by 3 bases, leaving 4 bases between them. CDR3 sequence (DNA): TGTGCCAGCTCACCACAGATCTACGAGCAGTACTTC. Translation gives CASSPQIYEQYF. Full variable domain (rest looked up from reference TRBV18 and TRBJ2-7): NAGVMQNPRHLVRRRGQEARLRCSPMKGHSHVYWYRQLPEEGLKFMVYLQKENIIDESGMPKERFSAEFPKEGPSILRIQQVVRGDSAAYFCASSPQIYEQYFGPGTRLTVT.

The J gene is TRBJ1-4, the V gene TRBV7-4; D call uncertain. V was clipped by 8 bases and J by 0 bases, with 10 bases between them. Looked up from germline, CDR1 is SGHVT and CDR2 is SQSDAQ. The CDR3 is 14 amino acids. In nucleotides, the CDR3 is TGTGCCAGCGGACCCATGGCAACTAATGAAAAACTGTTTTTT. Translation gives CASGPMATNEKLFF. The full variable domain, rest sourced from reference TRBV7-4 and TRBJ1-4, is GAGVSQSPRYKVAKRGRDVALRCDSISGHVTLYWYRQTLGQGSEVLTYSQSDAQRDKSGRPSGRFSAERPERSVSTLKIQRTEQGDSAVYLCASGPMATNEKLFFGSGTQLSVL.

The rearrangement uses TRBV18 and TRBJ2-7, with 7 bases lining up with TRBD2. V trimming: 0 bases; J trimming: 6 bases; junction bases outside the gene matches: 8. The CDR3 sequence is 15 residues long. CDR1 and CDR2 (germline): KGHSH, LQKENI. Written as DNA, the CDR3 is TGTGCCAGCTCACCACCTGGACTAGGGTCGGGCGAGCAGTACTTC. Protein product: CASSPPGLGSGEQYF.

The sample holds one count of this clone. The chain recombines TRBV29-1 with TRBJ1-3; TRBD1 might be the D (6 bases). There are 14 residues in the CDR3. Germline-derived CDR1 and CDR2 are SQVTM and ANQGSEA. Trimming took 6 bases from V and 4 from J, leaving 16 bases between them. The CDR3 nucleotides are TGCAGCGTCGCGGGGCAGGGGTCCGGAAACACCATATATTTT. Its protein is CSVAGQGSGNTIYF.

The J gene is TRBJ2-1, the V gene TRBV10-1; 16 positions agree with TRBD2. Losses at the gene ends were 0 bases for V and 9 bases for J; bases not matched to a gene: 5. The CDR3 is 17 residues long. Germline CDR1 reads WNHNN; CDR2 reads SYGVQD (reference sequence). Here the CDR3 DNA reads TGCGCCAGCAGTGAGTCGGGACTAGCGGGAGGGCGGGTTGAGCAGTTCTTC. Protein product: CASSESGLAGGRVEQFF.

The V call is TRBV6-1, the J call TRBJ2-6; D remains ambiguous. CDR1 is MNHNS, CDR2 SASEGT, per germline. The CDR3 is 18 residues long. The V and J ends lost 2 bases and 0 bases respectively, with 14 bases between them. The CDR3 here is CASSEKAASSSGANVLTF. The DNA of the CDR3 is TGTGCCAGCAGTGAAAAGGCAGCCTCTAGCTCTGGGGCCAACGTCCTGACTTTC.

The V gene is TRBV5-1, the J gene TRBJ2-1, with TRBD2 identical over 9 bases. The trim removed 2 bases at V and 5 bases at J, leaving 8 bases unmatched. The CDR3 sequence is 16 residues long. CDR1 and CDR2 from the germline V gene are SGHRS and YFSETQ. The CDR3 region is CASSFDRREGHNEQFF. Here the CDR3 DNA reads TGCGCCAGCAGCTTCGACCGGCGGGAGGGCCACAATGAGCAGTTCTTC.

The chain uses TRBV18 and TRBJ2-1; TRBD2 matches at 7 bases. This CDR3 spans 13 amino acids. Per germline, CDR1 KGHSH and CDR2 LQKENI. V dropped 4 bases and J dropped 10; count of bases not matched to a gene: 7. CDR3 sequence: CASSRLGTTEQFF. Written as DNA, the CDR3 is TGTGCCAGCTCACGGTTGGGGACTACGGAGCAGTTCTTC.

The J gene is TRBJ2-6, the V gene TRBV30, with TRBD1 as a possible D gene (6 bases). Germline CDR1 and CDR2: GTSNPN and SVGIG (reference sequence). The CDR3 sequence is 17 residues long. The ends were cut back, 5 bases at V and 2 bases at J, with 19 bases in the middle. CDR3 bases: TGTGCCTGGGCCAGACCCACTTCAGGGGCTGGGGCCAACGTCCTGACTTTC. Protein sequence: CAWARPTSGAGANVLTF.

The V call is TRBV28, the J call TRBJ2-1; 12 nucleotides line up with TRBD1. The CDR3 loop spans 14 amino acids. Per the germline V gene, CDR1 is MDHEN and CDR2 is SYDVKM. V lost 7 bases and J lost 6; bases outside the gene matches: 4. CDR3 sequence reads: CASKGTGGINEQFF. The CDR3 DNA follows: TGTGCCAGCAAAGGGACAGGGGGCATCAATGAGCAGTTCTTC.

The chain couples TRBV6-1 to TRBJ1-1; D possibly corresponds to TRBD1 (5 bases). Germline assignment: CDR1 MNHNS and CDR2 SASEGT. The CDR3 runs 12 residues. With 6 bases removed from V and 4 bases from J, the gap between germline ends came to 9 bases. CDR3 sequence reads: CASSAGGTEAFF. The DNA for the CDR3 is TGTGCCAGCAGCGCTGGGGGCACTGAAGCTTTCTTT.

This rearrangement joins TRBV18 to TRBJ2-1, with TRBD2 identical over 8 bases. CDR1 and CDR2 (germline): KGHSH, LQKENI. The length of the CDR3 is 15 residues. The J segment lost 4 bases and the V segment lost 6 bases, leaving 8 bases of the junction unmatched. The chain's CDR3 is CASSRGGTMYNEQFF. The CDR3, as DNA: TGTGCCAGCTCCCGGGGGGGGACGATGTACAATGAGCAGTTCTTC.

Details on this clone: Other nucleotide sequences from this sample produce the same CDR3. The J gene is TRBJ2-6, the V gene TRBV7-8, with no clear D. Trimming shortened V by 5 bases and J by 0 bases, and 5 bases separated the two germline ends. The CDR3 has 14 amino acids. CDR1 is SGHVS, CDR2 FQNEAQ, per germline. CDR3 protein: CASSLGSGANVLTF. The CDR3 nucleotides are TGTGCCAGCAGCCTCGGCTCTGGGGCCAACGTCCTGACTTTC.

The chain carries TRBV7-9 and TRBJ2-7; D gene unclear. CDR1 SEHNR and CDR2 FQNEAQ come from the germline V gene (reference sequence). V lost 1 base and J 0 bases, leaving 7 bases between the germline ends. The CDR3 totals 14 residues. The CDR3 sequence: CASSLGDISYEQYF. CDR3 nucleotide sequence: TGTGCCAGCAGCTTAGGAGACATCTCCTACGAGCAGTACTTC.

This clone was observed a few times. The chain recombines TRBV18 with TRBJ1-1; tentative D call: TRBD1 (5 bases). This CDR3 comprises 13 residues. Between the trimmed V and J ends, which lost 6 bases and 1 base, there was a span of 9 bases. The germline gives CDR1 KGHSH, CDR2 LQKENI. The CDR3 DNA reads TGTGCCAGCTCCCACGGACAGAACACTGAAGCTTTCTTT. Its protein is CASSHGQNTEAFF. Together with reference TRBV18 and TRBJ1-1, the CDR3 gives the full variable domain: NAGVMQNPRHLVRRRGQEARLRCSPMKGHSHVYWYRQLPEEGLKFMVYLQKENIIDESGMPKERFSAEFPKEGPSILRIQQVVRGDSAAYFCASSHGQNTEAFFGQGTRLTVV.

The V and J genes are TRBV11-3 and TRBJ1-2; possible D gene TRBD1, 5 bases. Germline CDR1 reads SGHNT; CDR2 reads YENEEA. Between the trimmed V and J ends, which lost 0 bases and 7 bases, there was a span of 15 bases. The CDR3 sequence is 15 residues long. CDR3 sequence reads: CASSLDPSGVGGYTF. CDR3 in DNA: TGTGCCAGCAGCTTAGACCCCTCGGGGGTTGGTGGCTACACCTTC. Based on the CDR3 plus reference TRBV11-3 and TRBJ1-2, the full variable domain is EAGVVQSPRYKIIEKKQPVAFWCNPISGHNTLYWYLQNLGQGPELLIRYENEEAVDDSQLPKDRFSAERLKGVDSTLKIQPAELGDSAVYLCASSLDPSGVGGYTFGSGTRLTVV.

With regard to this clone: Mismatch with germline at one junction end may stem from a read error. Other nucleotide sequences in the sample specify the same CDR3. This chain uses TRBV19 with TRBJ1-2; 7 bases align to TRBD1. The CDR3 covers 15 residues. The germline V gene has CDR1 LNHDA and CDR2 SQIVND (reference sequence). DNA for the CDR3: TGTGCCAGCAGTATAGGTAGCAGGGGGAACTATGGCTACACCTTC. Its translation is CASSIGSRGNYGYTF. Full variable domain (outside the CDR3, taken from reference TRBV19 and TRBJ1-2): DGGITQSPKYLFRKEGQNVTLSCEQNLNHDAMYWYRQDPGQGLRLIYYSQIVNDFQKGDIAEGYSVSREKKESFPLTVTSAQKNPTAFYLCASSIGSRGNYGYTFGSGTRLTVV.

The chain is built from TRBV28 and TRBJ1-6; TRBD1 matches 7 bases. CDR1 and CDR2 (germline): MDHEN, SYDVKM. The CDR3 sequence is 15 residues long. After removal of 4 bases from V and 13 bases from J, the junction contained 13 bases not matched to a gene. The CDR3: CASSSGGGGPRPLHF. CDR3 coding DNA: TGTGCCAGCAGTTCAGGGGGTGGGGGCCCGAGGCCCCTCCACTTT.

The chain recombines TRBV28 with TRBJ2-7, with D unresolved. CDR3 length: 12 residues. Germline V CDR1 and CDR2: MDHEN, SYDVKM. The V and J ends lost 5 bases and 2 bases respectively, with 7 bases between them. The CDR3 DNA reads as TGTGCCAGCAGTCGGCAGACCTACGAGCAGTACTTC. Residues: CASSRQTYEQYF.

This rearrangement joins TRBV19 to TRBJ2-5; D is uncertain. Trimming cost V 4 bases and J 2 bases, with 8 bases left between them. Germline lookup yields CDR1 LNHDA and CDR2 SQIVND (reference sequence). This CDR3 contains 13 residues. The CDR3: CASSTSRQETQYF. The CDR3 DNA sequence: TGTGCCAGTAGTACGTCTAGACAAGAGACCCAGTACTTC.

This sequence joins TRBV7-9 and TRBJ2-7, with TRBD2 matching over 8 bases. The CDR3 extends over 15 amino acids. Per the germline V gene, CDR1 is SEHNR and CDR2 is FQNEAQ (reference sequence). Trimming removed 2 bases from V and 7 bases from J; junction bases left unmatched: 10. Here the CDR3 DNA reads TGTGCCAGCAGCTTATCGAGGAGCGGGAGTGGAGAGCAGTACTTC. Amino acid sequence: CASSLSRSGSGEQYF.

V gene TRBV4-1 combines with J gene TRBJ2-5; 12 bases map to TRBD2. Germline V lookup: CDR1 MGHRA, CDR2 YSYEKL. CDR3 length: 17 amino acids. V shed 2 bases, J shed 3 bases, and the junction held 7 bases outside the gene matches. The CDR3 DNA reads TGCGCCAGCAGCCAAATCGTACTAGCGGGAGGAAAAGAGACCCAGTACTTC. This encodes CASSQIVLAGGKETQYF.

This chain links TRBV5-6 with TRBJ2-4; D unresolved. V was shortened by 1 base and J by 1 base, with 9 bases between the two germline ends. The CDR3 is made up of 15 amino acids. Germline V gene lookup returns CDR1 SGHDT and CDR2 YYEEEE. The CDR3 bases are TGTGCCAGCAGCTTGAGGTTGGGCGCCAAAAACATTCAGTACTTC. Translating it yields CASSLRLGAKNIQYF. The complete variable domain, with remaining parts taken from reference TRBV5-6 and TRBJ2-4, reads DAGVTQSPTHLIKTRGQQVTLRCSPKSGHDTVSWYQQALGQGPQFIFQYYEEEERQRGNFPDRFSGHQFPNYSSELNVNALLLGDSALYLCASSLRLGAKNIQYFGAGTRLSVL.